The present TCR beta chain was sequenced within a study of spatial heterogeneity in lung cancer. Study-level points and caveats: Tumors with more nonsynonymous mutations had more expanded intratumoral alpha and beta TCRs. It was estimated that coverage of tumor T cells reached around 7.7% for alpha chains and approximately 13% for beta chains.

The sample's time point: sample taken at primary tumor resection. In germline, CDR1 is GTSNPN, CDR2 SVGIG (reference sequence). With V trimmed by 2 bases and J by 1 base, 9 bases remained unmatched. CDR3 length equals 18 residues. TCRdb ran MiXCR on the 5' RACE reads and lists one entry per CDR3 protein. The table has over 3,000 distinct CDR3 sequences, roughly 8.3% seen once. By share of the sample, this clonotype is medium-sized. The target antigen is unknown. The sequencing here drew on lung tumor tissue, taken at surgery. This rearrangement joins TRBV30 to TRBJ2-2; TRBD2 matches 11 bases. The source of this sequence is a male donor with early-stage non-small cell lung cancer. The CDR3: CAWSFRRLAGGNTGELFF. The CDR3 region has the DNA TGTGCCTGGAGTTTTCGTCGTCTAGCGGGGGGGAACACCGGGGAGCTGTTTTTT.